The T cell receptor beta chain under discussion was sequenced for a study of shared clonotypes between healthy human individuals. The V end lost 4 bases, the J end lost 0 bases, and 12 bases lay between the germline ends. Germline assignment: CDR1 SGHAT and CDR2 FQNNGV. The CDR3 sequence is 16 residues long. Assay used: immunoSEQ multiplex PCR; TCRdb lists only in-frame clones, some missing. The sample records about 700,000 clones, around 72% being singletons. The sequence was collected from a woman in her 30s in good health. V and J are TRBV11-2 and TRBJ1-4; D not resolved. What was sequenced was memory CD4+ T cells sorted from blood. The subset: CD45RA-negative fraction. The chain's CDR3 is CASSYSAFATNEKLFF. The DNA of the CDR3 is TGTGCCAGCAGCTATTCGGCCTTCGCAACTAATGAAAAACTGTTTTTT.